Each of the 22 T cell receptor beta chains below was sequenced from the same sample in a study of CD8 T cells in ankylosing spondylitis. TCRdb re-called the 5' RACE reads with MiXCR, one entry per CDR3 protein. The sample shows 700,000 to 850,000 distinct CDR3 sequences, over 9.5% of them seen only once. General study results and limits: A TCR beta motif of 7 to 9 highly homologous variants seemed to mark ankylosing spondylitis blood.

These TCRs' antigens remain unknown. Material for sequencing was blood, either unsorted or a sorted T cell fraction (not recorded which). These receptors all stem from a male donor with ankylosing spondylitis.

This clonotype showed up many times. The V gene is TRBV5-1, the J gene TRBJ2-7; TRBD1 aligns across 7 bases. Germline CDR1 SGHRS, CDR2 YFSETQ. The CDR3 covers 12 residues. V gave up 3 bases and J gave up 4 bases; unmatched junction bases: 1. The CDR3 loop is CASSWTGYEQYF. For the CDR3, the DNA is TGCGCCAGCAGCTGGACAGGATACGAGCAGTACTTC.

The rearrangement links TRBV5-1 to TRBJ2-7; D gene ambiguous. The V and J ends lost 1 base and 3 bases respectively, with 8 bases between them. The CDR3 is 13 residues long. CDR1 is SGHRS and CDR2 is YFSETQ in the germline V gene. CDR3 sequence: CASSLFGGYEQYF. The CDR3 region has the DNA TGCGCCAGCAGCTTGTTCGGCGGCTACGAGCAGTACTTC.

V usage is TRBV4-2 and J usage is TRBJ1-1; the D gene is possibly TRBD1 (5 bases). V lost 4 bases and J 0 bases, leaving 12 bases between the germline ends. CDR3 length equals 15 residues. In germline, CDR1 is LGHNA, CDR2 YNFKEQ. In DNA form, the CDR3 reads TGTGCCAGCAGCCCCCCGACAGATTTGAACACTGAAGCTTTCTTT. Its translation: CASSPPTDLNTEAFF.

The chain carries TRBV20-1 and TRBJ1-4; D gene ambiguous. V lost 1 base and J lost 8, with 11 bases in between. Per germline, CDR1 DFQATT and CDR2 SNEGSKA (reference sequence). This CDR3 is built from 13 residues. The CDR3 protein is CSARGRPWEKLFF. DNA for the CDR3: TGCAGTGCTAGAGGCAGGCCTTGGGAAAAACTGTTTTTT.

This clonotype occurred many times. The V and J genes are TRBV28 and TRBJ1-1; D remains unclear. V was cut by 5 bases and J by 1 base, with 11 bases left in between. The CDR3 length is 14 residues. CDR1 is MDHEN and CDR2 is SYDVKM in the germline V gene. In DNA, the CDR3 is TGTGCCAGCAGTCCCCGGGCTCCGAACACTGAAGCTTTCTTT. Translation: CASSPRAPNTEAFF.

There are a few counts of this clonotype. V gene TRBV10-3 combines with J gene TRBJ1-3; D remains unclear. Germline-derived CDR1 and CDR2 are ENHRY and SYGVKD. CDR3 length: 11 residues. The V end lost 8 bases, the J end lost 4 bases, and 6 bases lay between the germline ends. CDR3 in DNA: TGTGCCATCTATACGGGAAACACCATATATTTT. It is translated as CAIYTGNTIYF.

This clonotype has a handful of counts. V usage is TRBV29-1 and J usage is TRBJ1-4, with 9 bases that match TRBD1. The CDR3 has 16 residues. Germline V gene data show CDR1 as SQVTM and CDR2 as ANQGSEA. V lost 6 bases, J lost 5 bases, and 13 bases stayed unmatched. The CDR3 here is CSVAGQGIVGNEKLFF. The CDR3 DNA reads as TGCAGCGTCGCCGGACAGGGGATCGTAGGGAATGAAAAACTGTTTTTT. Supplemented by reference TRBV29-1 and TRBJ1-4, the full variable domain reads SAVISQKPSRDICQRGTSLTIQCQVDSQVTMMFWYRQQPGQSLTLIATANQGSEATYESGFVIDKFPISRPNLTFSTLTVSNMSPEDSSIYLCSVAGQGIVGNEKLFFGSGTQLSVL.

This clonotype has just a few counts. The chain is built from TRBV11-1 and TRBJ2-7; D is uncertain. This CDR3 has 13 residues. The V and J ends lost 4 bases and 4 bases respectively, with 11 bases between them. Germline V gives CDR1 SGHAT, CDR2 FQDESV (reference sequence). The CDR3: CASSSHSLYEQYF. For the CDR3, the DNA is TGTGCCAGCAGCTCGCATTCTTTGTACGAGCAGTACTTC.

This clonotype was counted ten times or more. The chain has TRBV29-1 and TRBJ2-4, with D possibly being TRBD2 (5 bases). V was cut by 6 bases and J by 2 bases, with 11 bases left in between. The CDR3 spans 13 residues. The germline gives CDR1 SQVTM, CDR2 ANQGSEA. Here the CDR3 reads CSVGGLSKNIQYF. The CDR3 coding sequence is TGCAGCGTCGGAGGATTATCCAAAAACATTCAGTACTTC.

The V gene is TRBV29-1, the J gene TRBJ2-7; TRBD1 matches 9 bases. CDR1 and CDR2 (germline): SQVTM, ANQGSEA. Losses at the gene ends were 0 bases for V and 3 bases for J; bases not matched to a gene: 3. The CDR3 consists of 14 residues. The chain's CDR3 is CSVEDPGQGYEQYF. The CDR3 nucleotides are TGCAGCGTTGAAGATCCGGGACAGGGCTACGAGCAGTACTTC.

The gene calls are TRBV2 and TRBJ1-1, with D perhaps matching TRBD1 (5 bases). V lost 8 bases to trimming and J lost 4 bases, with 14 bases between them. Germline CDR1 SNHLY, CDR2 FYNNEI. The CDR3 is 13 residues long. The CDR3 is CASPRRGGTEAFF. CDR3 nucleotide sequence: TGTGCCAGCCCCCGGAGGGGAGGCACTGAAGCTTTCTTT. The full variable domain, its missing parts supplied by reference TRBV2 and TRBJ1-1, is EPEVTQTPSHQVTQMGQEVILRCVPISNHLYFYWYRQILGQKVEFLVSFYNNEISEKSEIFDDQFSVERPDGSNFTLKIRSTKLEDSAMYFCASPRRGGTEAFFGQGTRLTVV.

This clonotype showed up many times. V gene TRBV6-5 combines with J gene TRBJ2-3; 8 positions match TRBD1. The CDR3 consists of 15 residues. Trimming removed 2 bases from V and 9 bases from J; junction bases left unmatched: 10. Germline CDR1 MNHEY, CDR2 SVGAGI. The CDR3 DNA sequence: TGTGCCAGCAGTTACCCACAGGGGGTAGGGGGAACGCAGTATTTT. Amino acids: CASSYPQGVGGTQYF.

This clonotype was seen more than once but under ten times. The chain has TRBV15 and TRBJ2-1, with 7 positions matching TRBD1. In germline, CDR1 is LNHNV, CDR2 YYDKDF (reference sequence). J gave up 7 bases and V 1 base, and 10 bases lay outside the gene matches. CDR3 length equals 16 residues. In DNA, the CDR3 is TGTGCCACCAGCAGAGTTAAGGGGGCTTGGGGGAATGAGCAGTTCTTC. It is translated as CATSRVKGAWGNEQFF.

This clonotype has at least ten counts. The rearrangement links TRBV4-3 to TRBJ1-1; D ambiguous. From germline, CDR1 is LGHNA and CDR2 YSLEER. Trimming stripped 5 bases from V and 4 bases from J, with 17 bases between. This CDR3 spans 15 amino acids. The CDR3 DNA follows: TGCGCCAGCAGCGAAGTCAGGCTGTCGGGCACTGAAGCTTTCTTT. It encodes CASSEVRLSGTEAFF.

This clonotype was recorded a few times. The chain recombines TRBV11-3 with TRBJ2-1; no definite D call. This CDR3 region has 13 residues. Germline V gene data show CDR1 as SGHNT and CDR2 as YENEEA. The V and J ends lost 3 bases and 10 bases respectively, with 13 bases between them. The chain's CDR3 is CASSFLTRTEQFF. The CDR3 DNA sequence: TGTGCCAGCAGCTTTTTAACCCGTACGGAGCAGTTCTTC.

This clonotype has ten or more counts. CDR3 protein: CASTPGPGRDGYTF. DNA of the CDR3: TGTGCCAGCACCCCCGGGCCAGGGCGGGATGGCTACACCTTC. The chain joins TRBV7-2 to TRBJ1-2, with a tentative D call TRBD1 (5 bases). The CDR3 totals 14 residues. Trimming removed 7 bases at V and 6 bases at J, with 18 bases between. The V gene's germline CDR1 is SGHTA and CDR2 FQGNSA.

This clonotype was detected only a few times. This chain joins TRBV6-1 and TRBJ1-6; D not certain. The ends were cut back, 7 bases at V and 6 bases at J, with 13 bases in the middle. This CDR3 has 14 amino acids. The V gene's germline CDR1 is MNHNS and CDR2 SASEGT. The CDR3 loop reads CASTQGRLNSPLHF. CDR3 nucleotide sequence: TGTGCCAGCACCCAAGGACGGCTTAATTCACCCCTCCACTTT.

The chain combines TRBV4-2 with TRBJ2-2; 7 nucleotides agree with TRBD1. The CDR3 totals 14 residues. CDR1 LGHNA and CDR2 YNFKEQ come from the germline V gene. V dropped 1 base and J dropped 6; count of bases not matched to a gene: 2. The chain's CDR3 is CASSQGQGPGELFF. CDR3 DNA: TGTGCCAGCAGCCAAGGACAGGGTCCCGGGGAGCTGTTTTTT.

The chain recombines TRBV6-2 or TRBV6-3 with TRBJ2-1; 8 bases agree with TRBD2. The CDR3 is 16 amino acids. Trimming at V came to 7 bases and at J to 4 bases, leaving 12 bases not matched to a gene. Germline CDR1 is MNHEY and CDR2 is SVGEGT. The CDR3 loop reads CASISKGGTRYNEQFF. Written as DNA, the CDR3 is TGTGCCAGCATCTCGAAAGGGGGGACTAGATACAATGAGCAGTTCTTC.

This rearrangement joins TRBV3-1 to TRBJ1-2; D call uncertain. CDR1 LGHDT and CDR2 YNNKEL come from the germline V gene (reference sequence). The CDR3 runs 13 residues. The germline V and J ends were trimmed by 4 bases and 6 bases, with 12 bases remaining between them. DNA of the CDR3: TGTGCCAGCAGCCTCCGGACCGTGGATGGCTACACCTTC. Translation: CASSLRTVDGYTF.

The chain joins TRBV9 to TRBJ2-7, with D perhaps matching TRBD1 or TRBD2 (5 bases each). The CDR3 contains 15 residues. Germline V gene sequence: CDR1 SGDLS, CDR2 YYNGEE. Trimming took 4 bases from V and 2 from J, leaving 16 bases between them. The CDR3 protein is CASSPIGTTPYEQYF. CDR3 DNA sequence: TGTGCCAGCAGCCCCATAGGGACCACCCCCTACGAGCAGTACTTC. Full variable domain (remainder filled in from reference TRBV9 and TRBJ2-7): DSGVTQTPKHLITATGQRVTLRCSPRSGDLSVYWYQQSLDQGLQFLIQYYNGEERAKGNILERFSAQQFPDLHSELNLSSLELGDSALYFCASSPIGTTPYEQYFGPGTRLTVT.

This clonotype was picked up a small number of times. The V and J genes are TRBV30 and TRBJ2-2; maybe TRBD1 (6 bases). V lost 4 bases to trimming and J lost 3 bases, with 12 bases between them. Germline CDR1 is GTSNPN and CDR2 is SVGIG (reference sequence). CDR3 size: 14 residues. The CDR3, as DNA: TGTGCCTGGACCTCCGGACAGTACACCGGGGAGCTGTTTTTT. Protein sequence: CAWTSGQYTGELFF.